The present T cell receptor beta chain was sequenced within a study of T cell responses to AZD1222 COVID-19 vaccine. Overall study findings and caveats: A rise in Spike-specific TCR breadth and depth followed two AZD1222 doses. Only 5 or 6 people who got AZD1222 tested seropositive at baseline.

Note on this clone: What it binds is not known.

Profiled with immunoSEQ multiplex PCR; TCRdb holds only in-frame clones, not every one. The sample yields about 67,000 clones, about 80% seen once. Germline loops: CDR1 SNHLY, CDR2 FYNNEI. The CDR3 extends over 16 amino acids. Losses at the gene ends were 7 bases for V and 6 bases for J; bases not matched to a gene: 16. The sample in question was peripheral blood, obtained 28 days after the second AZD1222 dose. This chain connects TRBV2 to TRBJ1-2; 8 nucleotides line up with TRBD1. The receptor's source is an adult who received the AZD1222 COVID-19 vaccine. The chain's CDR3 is CASNPSGGASNDGYTF. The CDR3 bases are TGTGCCAGCAATCCCTCAGGGGGCGCATCCAATGATGGCTACACCTTC.